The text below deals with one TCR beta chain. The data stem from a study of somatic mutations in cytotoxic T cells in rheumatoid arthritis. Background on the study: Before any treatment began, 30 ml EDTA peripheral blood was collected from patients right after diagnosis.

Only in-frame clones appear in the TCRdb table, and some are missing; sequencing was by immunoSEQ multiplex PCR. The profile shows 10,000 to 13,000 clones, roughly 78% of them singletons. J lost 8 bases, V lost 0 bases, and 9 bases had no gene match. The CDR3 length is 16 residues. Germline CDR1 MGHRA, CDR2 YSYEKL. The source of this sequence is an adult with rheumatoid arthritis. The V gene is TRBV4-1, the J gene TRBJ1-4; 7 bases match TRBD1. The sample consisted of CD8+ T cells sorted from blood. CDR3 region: CASSQDRAGGWEKLFF. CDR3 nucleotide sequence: TGCGCCAGCAGCCAAGATCGGGCAGGGGGGTGGGAAAAACTGTTTTTT.